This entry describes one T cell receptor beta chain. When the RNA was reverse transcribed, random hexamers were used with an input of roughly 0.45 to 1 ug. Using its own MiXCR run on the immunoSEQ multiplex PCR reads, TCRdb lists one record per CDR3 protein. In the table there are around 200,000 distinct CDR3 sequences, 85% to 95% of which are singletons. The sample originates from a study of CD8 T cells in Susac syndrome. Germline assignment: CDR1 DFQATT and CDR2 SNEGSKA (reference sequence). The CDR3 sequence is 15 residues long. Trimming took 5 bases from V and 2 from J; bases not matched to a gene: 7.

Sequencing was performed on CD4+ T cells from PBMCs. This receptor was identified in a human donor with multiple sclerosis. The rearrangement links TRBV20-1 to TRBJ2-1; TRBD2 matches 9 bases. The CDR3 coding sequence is TGCAGTGCTCCCCCCCTAGCGGGGCCCTACAATGAGCAGTTCTTC. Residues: CSAPPLAGPYNEQFF.